This T cell receptor (beta chain) was documented in a study of untreated major depressive disorder (dated 2018 in TCRdb). Turning to the overall study: The study was a cross-sectional case-control comparison of T cell phenotype and TCR repertoire between antidepressant-free major depressive disorder patients and individually matched non-depressed controls. The sequencing was a follow-up to the differences in Vbeta 5.1, Vbeta 11 and Vbeta 22 usage that flow cytometry had picked up across the whole cohort. Points the paper makes about the study in general: Because of strict matching and exclusion criteria, the study sample was comparatively small, which limits how generalizable the findings are. For the sequencing comparisons, one-tailed planned tests were applied to only three Vbeta families that had been selected in advance. In every sequenced subject, the top five TRBV05-01 clones were all identified as private clones. TRBV25-01 and TRBV02-01 usage followed the flow-cytometry pattern but did not reach statistical significance in the sequencing data. Sequencing confirmed higher TRBV05-01 (Vbeta 5.1) usage among CD4+ T cells of depressed patients than controls, with p = 0.040 in a one-tailed test.

Only a few counts were recorded for this clone. The antigen it binds to is not known. No base qualities exist here, and no much larger clone lies one base off it. The Qiagen DNeasy Blood and Tissue Kit was used to extract total genomic DNA from the purified CD4+ T cells. Following immunoSEQ immunosequencing protocols, the TCRbeta CDR3 region, as defined by IMGT, was amplified and sequenced. From the authors' description of their analysis: Raw sequence data were preprocessed by the immunoSEQ service for PCR and sequencing error correction. After being loaded into the immunoSEQ Analyzer, the data underwent further analysis with VDJtools v1.0.7. The paired Wilcoxon signed-rank test was used to test differences between patients and controls. TCRdb re-hosts the immuneACCESS table, in-frame sequences only. Its copies lack some clones; in the studies checked, an unresolved V gene accounts for under half of them, and the cause for the rest is not known. The D gene and trimming were derived from the DNA, and the V and J assignments and clone size from that table. Counted in this sample were under 20,000 clones; about 92% of them appeared once. Approximately 0.6% of the sample lies in the top ten.

According to the germline V gene, CDR1 reads MNHNS and CDR2 reads SASEGT. Ends trimmed: V by 4 bases, J by 3 bases; bases unmatched to a gene: 6. From the cysteine through the phenylalanine, the CDR3 covers 16 amino acids. CDR3 DNA only is kept here, 48 bases in frame from base 1. Each depressed patient was matched pairwise with a non-depressed control on sex, age, current smoking status and body mass index. Every participant in the study was of European descent. A DSM-IV diagnosis of major depressive disorder and a Hamilton Rating Scale for Depression score of at least 18 were present in all patients. Before enrollment, patients had taken no psychiatric medication, antidepressants included, for at least 8 weeks. Depression severity among patients ranged from moderate to severe. Participants were excluded if they had major medical conditions, Axis I/II comorbidities, regular medication or illicit drug use, or weekly alcohol intake above 100 g. About 30 ml of peripheral blood was collected from each participant into EDTA tubes. Using the BD IMag Human CD4 T Lymphocyte Enrichment Set, CD4+ T cells were purified from thawed PBMCs via magnetic negative selection. The CD4+ enrichment method typically yielded around 96% purity as confirmed by flow cytometry. TCRbeta sequencing was performed on a subgroup of four or five case-control pairs selected blind to chemokine receptor expression and flow-cytometric repertoire skewing results. Every blood sample was taken in the morning at 8:00 a.m., and Ficoll-Hypaque gradient centrifugation was used to isolate PBMCs. PBMCs were gradually cooled to -80 degrees C for cryopreservation and then kept in liquid nitrogen until assay.

The sample taken for sequencing was CD4+ T cells from PBMCs. The sequence came from a woman in her 40s with major depressive disorder. The chain is assembled from TRBV6-1 and TRBJ2-3; TRBD2 aligns with 11 central bases. The DNA sequence follows: TGTGCCAGCAGTGGACTAGCGGGGAGTTTAACAGATACGCAGTATTTT. Its protein product is CASSGLAGSLTDTQYF.